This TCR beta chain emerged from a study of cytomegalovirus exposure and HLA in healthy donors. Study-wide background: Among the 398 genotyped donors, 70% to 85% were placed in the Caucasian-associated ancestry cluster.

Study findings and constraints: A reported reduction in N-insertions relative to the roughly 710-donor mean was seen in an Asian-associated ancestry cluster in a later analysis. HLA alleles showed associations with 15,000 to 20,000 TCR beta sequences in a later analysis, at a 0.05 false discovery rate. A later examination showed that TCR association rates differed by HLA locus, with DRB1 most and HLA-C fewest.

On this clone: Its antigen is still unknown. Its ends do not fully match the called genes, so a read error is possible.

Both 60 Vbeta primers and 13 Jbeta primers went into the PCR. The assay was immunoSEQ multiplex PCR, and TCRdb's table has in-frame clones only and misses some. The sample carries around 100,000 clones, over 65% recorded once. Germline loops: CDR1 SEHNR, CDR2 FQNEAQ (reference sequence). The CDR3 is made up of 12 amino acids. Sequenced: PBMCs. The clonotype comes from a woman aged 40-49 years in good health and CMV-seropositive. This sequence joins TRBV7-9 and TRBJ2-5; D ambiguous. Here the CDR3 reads CSSSLDPSGWYF. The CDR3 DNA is TGTTCCAGCAGCTTAGACCCCAGTGGTTGGTACTTC.